A selection of T cell receptor beta chains follows, all from one sample in a study of technical replicates of blood from a few donors. Assay used: immunoSEQ multiplex PCR; TCRdb lists only in-frame clones, some missing. The repertoire holds about 80,000 clones, with roughly 97% as singletons. The sample taken for sequencing was T cells isolated from PBMCs. The receptors come from a human donor in good health. The CDR3 runs from the conserved cysteine through the conserved F or W. A D gene is named only where the DNA matches it firmly. Only some rows state a clone size, as once, few, many or a class for expanded clones.

clone_size: NA
v_call: TRBV19
d_call: NA
j_call: TRBJ2-1
cdr3_aa: CASSMRGRAWNEQFF
cdr3_nt: TGTGCCAGTAGTATGAGGGGGAGGGCCTGGAATGAGCAGTTCTTC

clone_size: NA
v_call: TRBV5-5
d_call: TRBD2
j_call: TRBJ2-7
cdr3_aa: CASSWPQANSGEQYF
cdr3_nt: TGTGCCAGCAGCTGGCCCCAGGCTAATAGCGGGGAGCAGTACTTC

clone_size: NA
v_call: TRBV7-9
d_call: NA
j_call: TRBJ1-1
cdr3_aa: CASSTDITNTEAFF
cdr3_nt: TGTGCCAGCAGCACAGACATTACAAACACTGAAGCTTTCTTT

clone_size: once
v_call: TRBV7-6
d_call: TRBD2
j_call: TRBJ2-3
cdr3_aa: CASSPRARGAVDTQYF
cdr3_nt: TGTGCCAGCAGCCCAAGGGCGCGGGGGGCCGTAGATACGCAGTATTTT

clone_size: NA
v_call: TRBV7-6
d_call: TRBD2
j_call: TRBJ2-7
cdr3_aa: CASSSPLHGTSGTYEQYF
cdr3_nt: TGTGCCAGCAGCTCACCCCTTCACGGGACTAGCGGGACCTACGAGCAGTACTTC

clone_size: NA
v_call: TRBV19
d_call: TRBD1
j_call: TRBJ1-2
cdr3_aa: CASSMIQDRGYTF
cdr3_nt: TGTGCCAGTAGTATGATCCAGGACAGGGGCTACACCTTC

clone_size: NA
v_call: TRBV27
d_call: NA
j_call: TRBJ1-4
cdr3_aa: CASTPWGGNEKLFF
cdr3_nt: TGTGCCAGCACCCCGTGGGGGGGTAATGAAAAACTGTTTTTT

clone_size: NA
v_call: TRBV6-5
d_call: NA
j_call: TRBJ2-7
cdr3_aa: CASRARVHEQYF
cdr3_nt: TGTGCCAGCAGGGCCAGGGTCCACGAGCAGTACTTC

clone_size: NA
v_call: TRBV2
d_call: TRBD2
j_call: TRBJ2-5
cdr3_aa: CASRERGVDETQYF
cdr3_nt: TGTGCCAGCAGAGAGCGGGGGGTGGATGAGACCCAGTACTTC

clone_size: NA
v_call: TRBV9
d_call: TRBD2
j_call: TRBJ2-3
cdr3_aa: CASSVGDSGGADTQYF
cdr3_nt: TGTGCCAGCAGCGTAGGCGACTCGGGGGGAGCAGATACGCAGTATTTT

clone_size: NA
v_call: TRBV15
d_call: NA
j_call: TRBJ2-1
cdr3_aa: CATSSRQGSFYNEQFF
cdr3_nt: TGTGCCACCAGCAGTCGCCAGGGGAGTTTCTACAATGAGCAGTTCTTC

clone_size: NA
v_call: TRBV2
d_call: NA
j_call: TRBJ2-3
cdr3_aa: CASSAPGGLGDTQYF
cdr3_nt: TGTGCCAGCAGTGCCCCAGGGGGGCTGGGAGATACGCAGTATTTT

clone_size: NA
v_call: TRBV9
d_call: NA
j_call: TRBJ2-7
cdr3_aa: CASSVGHRVGEQYF
cdr3_nt: TGTGCCAGCAGCGTCGGTCATCGGGTTGGAGAGCAGTACTTC

clone_size: NA
v_call: TRBV4-1
d_call: NA
j_call: TRBJ2-7
cdr3_aa: CASSQVTAVLEQYF
cdr3_nt: TGCGCCAGCAGCCAAGTGACCGCGGTGCTCGAGCAGTACTTC

clone_size: NA
v_call: TRBV7-9
d_call: NA
j_call: TRBJ2-1
cdr3_aa: CASTASRVNEQFF
cdr3_nt: TGTGCCAGCACTGCAAGCAGGGTGAATGAGCAGTTCTTC